The 26 T cell receptor beta chains listed next were all sequenced from one sample in a study of CD8 T cells in ankylosing spondylitis. TCRdb re-derived calls from the 5' RACE reads in MiXCR, one entry per CDR3 protein. The table has about 240,000 distinct CDR3 sequences, around 10% seen once; the top ten hold roughly 6.8%. Sequencing used blood, either unsorted or a sorted T cell fraction (not recorded which). All receptors come from a male donor with ankylosing spondylitis or in good health (not recorded which).

This clonotype was recorded many times. This sequence joins TRBV20-1 and TRBJ2-1; D is undetermined. Germline loops: CDR1 DFQATT, CDR2 SNEGSKA (reference sequence). This CDR3 contains 12 residues. Deletions cut 4 bases from V and 7 bases from J, with 11 bases between. The CDR3 reads CSAKMTRNEQFF. CDR3 sequence (DNA): TGCAGTGCTAAGATGACAAGGAATGAGCAGTTCTTC.

This clonotype was detected many times. The chain recombines TRBV5-1 with TRBJ2-1, with 12 bases matching TRBD1. Germline values: CDR1 SGHRS, CDR2 YFSETQ. Germline trimming cut 4 bases from V and 13 bases from J; bases unmatched to any gene: 9. The length of the CDR3 is 14 residues. The CDR3 sequence is CASSLGTGGILQFF. In DNA form, the CDR3 reads TGCGCCAGCAGCCTTGGGACAGGGGGCATACTTCAGTTCTTC.

This clonotype came up a few times. This sequence joins TRBV7-2 and TRBJ2-1; a possible D gene is TRBD2 (6 bases). Germline CDR1 is SGHTA and CDR2 is FQGNSA. The V end lost 0 bases, the J end lost 8 bases, and 8 bases lay between the germline ends. This CDR3 spans 13 amino acids. The CDR3: CASSLAREDEQFF. CDR3 DNA sequence: TGTGCCAGCAGCTTAGCGCGGGAAGATGAGCAGTTCTTC.

This clonotype was seen once. A much larger clone differs by one base, so this may be a read error. The rearrangement joins TRBV9 to TRBJ1-1; TRBD1 matches 9 bases. V shed 4 bases and J 0 bases; nucleotides not matched to a gene: 4. Germline CDR1 and CDR2: SGDLS and YYNGEE. This CDR3 has 15 residues. CDR3 DNA sequence: TGTGCCAGCAGCCGGGACAGGGACCTGAACACTGAAGCTTTCTTT. Its protein product is CASSRDRDLNTEAFF. The whole variable domain, remainder taken from reference TRBV9 and TRBJ1-1, is DSGVTQTPKHLITATGQRVTLRCSPRSGDLSVYWYQQSLDQGLQFLIQYYNGEERAKGNILERFSAQQFPDLHSELNLSSLELGDSALYFCASSRDRDLNTEAFFGQGTRLTVV.

Many counts were recorded for this clonotype. The J gene is TRBJ1-2, the V gene TRBV3-1; a possible D gene is TRBD1 (5 bases). The germline gives CDR1 LGHDT, CDR2 YNNKEL (reference sequence). V was trimmed by 3 bases and J by 4 bases, leaving 6 bases between them. The CDR3 spans 12 residues. DNA for the CDR3: TGTGCCAGCAGCCAGGGGGGCTATGGCTACACCTTC. Translation: CASSQGGYGYTF.

This clonotype was seen a few times. This sequence joins TRBV10-2 and TRBJ2-1, with 8 bases matching TRBD2. The trim removed 4 bases at V and 16 bases at J, leaving 6 bases unmatched. This CDR3 comprises 11 residues. Germline values: CDR1 WSHSY, CDR2 SAAADI. CDR3 sequence reads: CASSGSGGDFF. CDR3 nucleotides: TGCGCCAGCAGTGGAAGCGGGGGTGATTTCTTC.

The chain carries TRBV5-1 and TRBJ2-4, with TRBD2 matching 8 bases. The V and J ends lost 0 bases and 0 bases, in that order; junction bases with no gene match: 5. Germline-derived CDR1 and CDR2 are SGHRS and YFSETQ. The CDR3 is made up of 17 amino acids. CDR3 nucleotides: TGCGCCAGCAGCTTGGCTCTTAGCGGGGAAGCCAAAAACATTCAGTACTTC. Amino acid sequence: CASSLALSGEAKNIQYF. Together with reference TRBV5-1 and TRBJ2-4, the CDR3 gives the full variable domain: KAGVTQTPRYLIKTRGQQVTLSCSPISGHRSVSWYQQTPGQGLQFLFEYFSETQRNKGNFPGRFSGRQFSNSRSEMNVSTLELGDSALYLCASSLALSGEAKNIQYFGAGTRLSVL.

This clonotype was counted at least ten times. This sequence joins TRBV20-1 and TRBJ2-2; 9 nucleotides line up with TRBD2. CDR1 DFQATT and CDR2 SNEGSKA come from the germline V gene (reference sequence). The V segment lost 3 bases and the J segment 5 bases; nucleotides outside the gene matches: 4. The CDR3 contains 14 residues. CDR3 loop: CSAREREETGELFF. CDR3 nucleotides: TGCAGTGCTAGGGAGCGGGAGGAGACCGGGGAGCTGTTTTTT.

There are a few counts of this clonotype. This chain links TRBV7-2 with TRBJ2-7; D gene ambiguous. V was pared by 1 base and J by 2 bases, with 9 bases between. CDR3 length: 14 amino acids. From germline, CDR1 is SGHTA and CDR2 FQGNSA. CDR3 protein: CASSLDFSAYEQYF. In DNA, the CDR3 is TGTGCCAGCAGCTTAGACTTCTCCGCCTACGAGCAGTACTTC.

This clonotype came up many times. J is TRBJ1-1 and V is TRBV20-1, with D possibly matching TRBD1 (5 bases). CDR1 and CDR2 from the germline V gene are DFQATT and SNEGSKA (reference sequence). Trimming left V 3 bases short and J 6 bases short, with 17 bases between. The CDR3 totals 14 residues. The CDR3 is CSASRGPARPEAFF. The CDR3 nucleotides are TGCAGTGCTAGTCGGGGACCGGCCCGCCCTGAAGCTTTCTTT.

The rearrangement joins TRBV7-8 to TRBJ1-3, with D possibly matching TRBD1 (5 bases). Deletions cut 2 bases from V and 0 bases from J, with 14 bases between. The length of the CDR3 is 17 residues. CDR1 is SGHVS, CDR2 FQNEAQ, per germline. The CDR3 region is CASSLMSGMSSGNTIYF. CDR3 nucleotides: TGTGCCAGCAGCTTAATGTCAGGGATGAGCTCTGGAAACACCATATATTTT.

About this clonotype itself: A read error may be the cause here, since a much bigger clone is one base away. This chain joins TRBV6-4 and TRBJ2-3, with TRBD2 matching 8 bases. This CDR3 has 15 amino acids. Trimming cost V 3 bases and J 5 bases; bases outside gene matches: 7. Germline CDR1 and CDR2: MRHNA and SNTAGT. The CDR3 loop reads CASSDSMGTRDTQYF. CDR3 DNA: TGTGCCAGCAGTGATTCCATGGGGACTAGAGATACGCAGTATTTT.

The gene calls are TRBV20-1 and TRBJ2-3; 9 bases align to TRBD2. The CDR3 has 16 residues. CDR1 is DFQATT and CDR2 is SNEGSKA in the germline V gene (reference sequence). V lost 2 bases, J lost 1 base, and 7 bases stayed unmatched. The CDR3 reads CSARPLRTSGTDTQYF. For the CDR3, the DNA is TGCAGTGCTAGACCCCTTCGGACTAGCGGCACAGATACGCAGTATTTT.

Many counts were recorded for this clonotype. CDR3 in DNA: TGTGCCAGCAGACTGACTAGCGGGAGAGGTGAGCAGTTCTTC. Translating it yields CASRLTSGRGEQFF. The chain carries TRBV12-3 or TRBV12-4 and TRBJ2-1; 12 bases are shared with TRBD2. Trimming removed 6 bases from V and 9 bases from J; junction bases left unmatched: 6. The CDR3 has 14 amino acids.

Many counts were recorded for this clonotype. The chain's CDR3 is CASSVSSGGTYNEQFF. The CDR3 nucleotides read TGCGCCAGCAGCGTGTCTAGCGGGGGGACCTACAATGAGCAGTTCTTC. This rearrangement joins TRBV5-1 to TRBJ2-1, with 11 positions matching TRBD2. The CDR3 is made up of 16 amino acids. CDR1 is SGHRS and CDR2 is YFSETQ in the germline V gene. J lost 2 bases, V lost 4 bases, and 5 bases had no gene match.

This clonotype was seen many times. The gene calls are TRBV2 and TRBJ2-3, with 9 bases identical to TRBD2. J was trimmed by 5 bases and V by 1 base; bases with no gene match: 7. The CDR3 consists of 16 residues. Germline assignment: CDR1 SNHLY and CDR2 FYNNEI. The DNA of the CDR3 is TGTGCCAGCAGTGAAGAGCTGGCGGGGGGGCAAGATACGCAGTATTTT. The encoded protein is CASSEELAGGQDTQYF.

The chain employs TRBV7-7 and TRBJ2-7, with D hard to call. Germline V lookup: CDR1 SSHAT, CDR2 FNYEAQ (reference sequence). Deletions cut 3 bases from V and 1 base from J, with 10 bases between. The CDR3 length is 14 residues. CDR3 sequence reads: CASSFPAVSYEQYF. CDR3 nucleotides: TGTGCCAGCAGCTTCCCCGCGGTGTCCTACGAGCAGTACTTC. Based on the CDR3 plus reference TRBV7-7 and TRBJ2-7, the full variable domain is GAGVSQSPRYKVTKRGQDVTLRCDPISSHATLYWYQQALGQGPEFLTYFNYEAQPDKSGLPSDRFSAERPEGSISTLTIQRTEQRDSAMYRCASSFPAVSYEQYFGPGTRLTVT.

The J gene is TRBJ2-1, the V gene TRBV6-1, with D tentatively TRBD1 (9 bases). Germline CDR1 and CDR2: MNHNS and SASEGT. V gave up 1 base and J gave up 9 bases, with 19 bases separating them. CDR3 length equals 16 residues. The CDR3 coding sequence is TGTGCCAGCAGTGAAGTAGCGGGACAGGGCGCGGGTGAGCAGTTCTTC. It yields the protein CASSEVAGQGAGEQFF.

This clonotype was picked up a small number of times. This rearrangement joins TRBV28 to TRBJ2-3; TRBD2 matches at 9 bases. V lost 2 bases to trimming and J lost 4 bases; unmatched junction nucleotides: 7. This CDR3 is built from 16 residues. Per the germline V gene, CDR1 is MDHEN and CDR2 is SYDVKM. The CDR3: CASSLLRGGRADTQYF. The DNA of the CDR3 is TGTGCCAGCAGTTTACTGCGGGGGGGCCGCGCAGATACGCAGTATTTT.

This clonotype was seen ten or more times. This rearrangement joins TRBV20-1 to TRBJ1-4, with 10 bases lining up with TRBD1. Per germline, CDR1 DFQATT and CDR2 SNEGSKA (reference sequence). This CDR3 contains 15 residues. The V segment lost 5 bases and the J segment 7 bases; nucleotides outside the gene matches: 10. CDR3 bases: TGCAGTGCTTTGAAGACGGACAGGGGGATTGAAAAACTGTTTTTT. This translates into CSALKTDRGIEKLFF.

The sample holds a few counts of this clonotype. The chain couples TRBV2 to TRBJ2-3; possibly TRBD2 for D (6 bases). The CDR3 covers 17 residues. Germline loops: CDR1 SNHLY, CDR2 FYNNEI. Trimming pared 5 bases from V and 3 bases from J, leaving 21 bases between. The CDR3 sequence: CASSLAEIHSGTDTQYF. The CDR3 DNA sequence: TGTGCCAGCAGTCTCGCCGAGATTCATAGCGGTACAGATACGCAGTATTTT.

This clonotype was seen at least ten times. The genes are TRBV7-8 and TRBJ1-2, with TRBD1 matching 8 bases. This CDR3 spans 15 amino acids. V lost 0 bases and J lost 4; bases outside the gene matches: 4. Germline V gene data show CDR1 as SGHVS and CDR2 as FQNEAQ. DNA of the CDR3: TGTGCCAGCAGCTTAGCGTACAGGGGGTTCTATGGCTACACCTTC. It encodes CASSLAYRGFYGYTF.

This chain joins TRBV7-7 and TRBJ2-5; D not resolved. Trimming took off 5 bases at V and 1 base at J, with 8 bases between the two ends. There are 13 residues in the CDR3. The V gene's germline CDR1 is SSHAT and CDR2 FNYEAQ (reference sequence). The CDR3 region is CASSKEPQETQYF. In nucleotides, the CDR3 is TGTGCCAGCAGCAAGGAACCCCAAGAGACCCAGTACTTC.

This clonotype was seen many times. The rearrangement joins TRBV5-1 to TRBJ2-1; TRBD2 matches 11 bases. V dropped 3 bases and J dropped 15; count of bases not matched to a gene: 14. The CDR3 sequence is 15 residues long. From germline, CDR1 is SGHRS and CDR2 YFSETQ. The CDR3 protein is CASSSGLAAHLPAFF. CDR3 in DNA: TGCGCCAGCAGCTCGGGACTAGCGGCCCACCTCCCGGCGTTCTTC.

The table lists this clonotype with many counts. The genes are TRBV29-1 and TRBJ1-2; D remains unclear. Germline CDR1 reads SQVTM; CDR2 reads ANQGSEA. The ends were cut back, 3 bases at V and 6 bases at J, with 14 bases in the middle. CDR3 length: 13 amino acids. This CDR3 reads CSVEGPETHGYTF. The CDR3 DNA reads TGCAGCGTTGAGGGTCCCGAGACCCATGGCTACACCTTC.

This clonotype was observed many times. The CDR3 nucleotides read TGCAGCGTGGCTGGGACAGGGGGATCCTACGAGCAGTACTTC. Translated: CSVAGTGGSYEQYF. The chain uses TRBV29-1 and TRBJ2-7; TRBD1 agrees at 11 bases. Germline V gives CDR1 SQVTM, CDR2 ANQGSEA. This CDR3 is 14 amino acids long. J lost 1 base, V lost 6 bases, and 5 bases had no gene match.